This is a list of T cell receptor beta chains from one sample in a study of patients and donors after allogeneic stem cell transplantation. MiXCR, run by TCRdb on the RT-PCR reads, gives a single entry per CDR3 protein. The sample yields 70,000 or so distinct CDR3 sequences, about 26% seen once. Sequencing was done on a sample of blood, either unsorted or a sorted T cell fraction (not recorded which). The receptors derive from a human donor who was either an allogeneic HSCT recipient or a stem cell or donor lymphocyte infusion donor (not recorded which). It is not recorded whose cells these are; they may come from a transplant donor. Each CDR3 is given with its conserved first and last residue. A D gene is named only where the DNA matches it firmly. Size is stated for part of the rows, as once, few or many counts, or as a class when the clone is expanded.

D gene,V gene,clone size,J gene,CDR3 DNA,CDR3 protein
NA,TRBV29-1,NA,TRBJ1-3,TGCAGCACTTTCGACCCGTACCCGAAAAACACCATATATTTT,CSTFDPYPKNTIYF
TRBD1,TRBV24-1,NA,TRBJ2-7,TGTGCCACCAAGGGCCGGGACAGCGTCGAGCAGTACTTC,CATKGRDSVEQYF
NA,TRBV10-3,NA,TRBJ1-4,TGTGCCATCAGTGAGTCCTTCCAGGGCTCCGAAAAACTGTTTTTT,CAISESFQGSEKLFF
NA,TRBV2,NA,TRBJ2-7,TGTGCCAGCGTGTCAGGGCGTGAGCAGTACTTC,CASVSGREQYF
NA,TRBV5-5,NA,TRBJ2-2,TGTGCCAGCAGCCTGACTTCGAGCACCGGGGAGCTGTTTTTT,CASSLTSSTGELFF
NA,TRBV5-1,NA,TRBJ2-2,TGCGCCAGCAGCTTGGTAGGCGGGGAGCTGTTTTTT,CASSLVGGELFF
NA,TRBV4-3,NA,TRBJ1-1,TGCGCCAGCAGCAAAGAGGGGGTAGGGCCAGGCGCTGAAGCTTTCTTT,CASSKEGVGPGAEAFF
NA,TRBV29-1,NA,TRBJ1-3,TGCAGCGTTGACGGGGGCCCTGGAAACACCATATATTTT,CSVDGGPGNTIYF
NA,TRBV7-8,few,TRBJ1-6,TGTGCCAGCAGCTTCGGGACCCCCCAACTCGATTCACCCCTCCACTTT,CASSFGTPQLDSPLHF
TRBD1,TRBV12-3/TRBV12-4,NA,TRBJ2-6,TGTGCCAGCAGCGAAGGGACAGCGATCTCTGGGGCCAACGTCCTGACTTTC,CASSEGTAISGANVLTF
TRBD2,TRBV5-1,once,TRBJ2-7,TGCGCCAGCAGCTTCAGCGGGGAGGACTACGAGCAGTACTTC,CASSFSGEDYEQYF
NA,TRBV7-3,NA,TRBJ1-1,TGTGCCAGCAGCCCCCTGACGGTGAACACTGAAGCTTTCTTT,CASSPLTVNTEAFF
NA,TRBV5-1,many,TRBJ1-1,TGCGCCAGCAGCTTGCGGGGGTTGAACACTGAAGCTTTCTTT,CASSLRGLNTEAFF
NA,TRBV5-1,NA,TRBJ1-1,TGCGCCAGCAGCTGGGGGGGCCCTGGGGCACAAGAGAAGAACACTGAAGCTTTCTTT,CASSWGGPGAQEKNTEAFF
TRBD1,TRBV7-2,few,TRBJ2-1,TGTGCCAGCAGTCCAGGGGGCGCCTCCTACAATGAGCAGTTCTTC,CASSPGGASYNEQFF
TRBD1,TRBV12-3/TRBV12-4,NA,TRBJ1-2,TGTGCCAGCAGCCTGGGACAGGCTCACGGCTACACCTTC,CASSLGQAHGYTF
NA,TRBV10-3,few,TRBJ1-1,TGTGCCACCCAAGACTCGGACATGAACACTGAAGCTTTCTTT,CATQDSDMNTEAFF
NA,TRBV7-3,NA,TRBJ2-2,TGTGCCAGCAGCTTAGGTCTGGGCGGGGAGCTGTTTTTT,CASSLGLGGELFF
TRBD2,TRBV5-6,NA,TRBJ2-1,TGTGCCAGCAGCTGGGGGCTAGCGGGACAGTTC,CASSWGLAGQF
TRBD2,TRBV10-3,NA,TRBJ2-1,TGTGCCATCACGGGAATAGCGGGAGACTACAATGAGCAGTTCTTC,CAITGIAGDYNEQFF
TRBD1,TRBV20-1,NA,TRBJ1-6,TGCAGTGCACCTAACCGGGACAGGCCTTATTCACCCCTCCACTTT,CSAPNRDRPYSPLHF
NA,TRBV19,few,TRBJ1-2,TGTGCCAGTACTGAACAGGGCCGGGACTATGGCTACACCTTC,CASTEQGRDYGYTF
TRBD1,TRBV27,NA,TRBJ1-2,TGTGCCAGCAGTTCGATGGACAGGGTCTATGGCTACACCTTC,CASSSMDRVYGYTF
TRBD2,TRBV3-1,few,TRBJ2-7,TGTGCCAGCAGCCAAGAAGCGGGGCTCGACGAGCAGTACTTC,CASSQEAGLDEQYF
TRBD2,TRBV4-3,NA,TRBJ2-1,TGCGCCAGCAGTCGCCTCCGGGAGGGGAACAATGAGCAGTTCTTC,CASSRLREGNNEQFF
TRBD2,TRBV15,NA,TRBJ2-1,TGTGCCACCAGCAGTTCACTAGCGGGGGACAATGAGCAGTTCTTC,CATSSSLAGDNEQFF
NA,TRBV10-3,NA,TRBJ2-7,TGTGCCATCAGTGAGGGGTTAGGCGCCTACGAGCAGTACTTC,CAISEGLGAYEQYF
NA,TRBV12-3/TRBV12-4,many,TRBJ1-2,TGTGCCAGCAGTTTTATACAGGCGACTAACTATGGCTACACCTTC,CASSFIQATNYGYTF
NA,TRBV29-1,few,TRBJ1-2,TGCAGCGTTGAGATACTCCGCTTTGGCTACACCTTC,CSVEILRFGYTF
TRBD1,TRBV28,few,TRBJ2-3,TGTGCCAGCAGTTCGGACAGGGCAAACACAGATACGCAGTATTTT,CASSSDRANTDTQYF
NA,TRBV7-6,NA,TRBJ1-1,TGTGCCAGCAGCTTATCTCAGGGGTTGAACACTGAAGCTTTCTTT,CASSLSQGLNTEAFF
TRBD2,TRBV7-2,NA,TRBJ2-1,TGTGCCAGCAGCTTAGGGGGGAGACCGGGACTAGCGGGAGGGCAGTTCTTC,CASSLGGRPGLAGGQFF
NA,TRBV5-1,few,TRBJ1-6,TGCGCCAGCAGCTTGGACAGGCCGCAGGCCTATAATTCACCCCTCCACTTT,CASSLDRPQAYNSPLHF
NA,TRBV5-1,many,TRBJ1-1,TGCGCCAGCAGCGACATCTCTAGGGGGAGGTATGAAGCTTTCTTT,CASSDISRGRYEAFF
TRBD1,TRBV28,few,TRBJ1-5,TGTGCCAGCAGTCCTCGGGACAGGTTTCAGCCCCAGCATTTT,CASSPRDRFQPQHF
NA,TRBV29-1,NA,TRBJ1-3,TGCAGCGCCCTGGGTGTGGGGCCGAGCTCTGGAAACACCATATATTTT,CSALGVGPSSGNTIYF
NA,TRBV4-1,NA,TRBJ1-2,TGCGCCAGCAGCCACCCCGGAGTGGTCTATGGCTACACCTTC,CASSHPGVVYGYTF
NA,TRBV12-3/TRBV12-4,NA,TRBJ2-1,TGTGCCAGCAGTCTCAGGATTCTCGTGGATGAGCGGTTCTTC,CASSLRILVDERFF
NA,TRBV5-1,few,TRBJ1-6,TGCGCCAGCAGCCCAGAGGGTTCACCCCTCCACTTT,CASSPEGSPLHF
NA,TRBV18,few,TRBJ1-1,TGTGCCAGCTCACCACTTAAGGTACAGGCCTATTCGAACACTGAAGCTTTCTTT,CASSPLKVQAYSNTEAFF
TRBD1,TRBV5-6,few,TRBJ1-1,TGTGCCAGCAGTTACCTCCCGGACAGGATTCTCACTGAAGCTTTCTTT,CASSYLPDRILTEAFF
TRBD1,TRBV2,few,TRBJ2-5,TGTGCCAGCAGTGAATATTACCGGGACAGGGAGTACTTC,CASSEYYRDREYF
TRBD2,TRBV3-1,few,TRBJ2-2,TGTGCCACCAGGGGACTAGCGGACACCGGGGAGCTGTTTTTT,CATRGLADTGELFF
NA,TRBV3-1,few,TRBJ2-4,TGTGCCAGCAGCCAAGTCGGTGCGGAAGGGGGCATTCAGTACTTC,CASSQVGAEGGIQYF